This passage covers 22 T cell receptor beta chains from one sample sequenced in a study of blood T cell repertoires in COVID-19. Assay used: immunoSEQ multiplex PCR; TCRdb lists only in-frame clones, some missing. The data hold around 220,000 clones, with around 90% observed a single time. The sample comprised PBMCs or T cells enriched from blood (not recorded which). The receptors originated from a woman in her twenties or thirties with acute COVID-19.

This rearrangement joins TRBV7-9 to TRBJ2-7, with a weak D call TRBD1 (6 bases). The germline V gene has CDR1 SEHNR and CDR2 FQNEAQ (reference sequence). Between the trimmed V and J ends, which lost 2 bases and 2 bases, there was a span of 10 bases. The CDR3 covers 14 residues. The CDR3 is CASSLSNRAYEQYF. The CDR3 DNA reads TGTGCCAGCAGCTTAAGTAACAGGGCCTACGAGCAGTACTTC.

In its sample, this clone was seen once. Other DNA variants within this sample encode the same CDR3. The chain uses TRBV27 and TRBJ2-5; 7 bases agree with TRBD2. Germline V gene data show CDR1 as MNHEY and CDR2 as SMNVEV (reference sequence). J lost 3 bases, V lost 6 bases, and 1 base had no gene match. The CDR3 loop spans 12 amino acids. Here the CDR3 DNA reads TGTGCCAGCAGACGGGGGGAAGAGACCCAGTACTTC. Translated: CASRRGEETQYF.

The chain employs TRBV28 and TRBJ2-7; D not resolved. Germline values: CDR1 MDHEN, CDR2 SYDVKM. CDR3 length equals 11 residues. V lost 2 bases and J lost 4, with 3 bases in between. This CDR3 reads CASSLQYEQYF. The CDR3 DNA is TGTGCCAGCAGTTTACAATACGAGCAGTACTTC.

V and J are TRBV5-1 and TRBJ2-1, with a possible D match to TRBD2 (5 bases). The CDR3 consists of 12 residues. CDR1 and CDR2 from the germline V gene are SGHRS and YFSETQ. Trimming left V 6 bases short and J 12 bases short, with 16 bases between. For the CDR3, the DNA is TGCGCCAGCAACGGCGGGCCGTCGGTGCAGTTCTTC. This encodes CASNGGPSVQFF.

The V and J genes are TRBV6-5 and TRBJ1-5, with 7 bases aligning to TRBD1. After removal of 6 bases from V and 4 bases from J, the junction contained 9 bases not matched to a gene. Per the germline V gene, CDR1 is MNHEY and CDR2 is SVGAGI. CDR3 length: 15 amino acids. CDR3 DNA sequence: TGTGCCAGCAGCTCAGACAGGGAAAGAAATCAGCCCCAGCATTTT. Its translation: CASSSDRERNQPQHF.

This chain connects TRBV4-2 to TRBJ2-7; 11 nucleotides agree with TRBD2. Losses at the gene ends were 3 bases for V and 9 bases for J; bases not matched to a gene: 22. The germline V gene encodes CDR1 LGHNA and CDR2 YNFKEQ. The CDR3 has 19 amino acids. CDR3 sequence reads: CASSQQERRLAGGPWVQYF. DNA of the CDR3: TGTGCCAGCAGCCAGCAAGAGAGGAGGCTAGCGGGGGGCCCTTGGGTGCAGTACTTC.

V gene TRBV27 combines with J gene TRBJ2-7; a possible D gene is TRBD2 (6 bases). Germline-derived CDR1 and CDR2 are MNHEY and SMNVEV (reference sequence). V was trimmed by 5 bases and J by 4 bases, leaving 18 bases between them. CDR3 length: 15 residues. The DNA for the CDR3 is TGTGCCAGCAGTCCGAATAGCGGAGGCGGGTACGAGCAGTACTTC. It codes for CASSPNSGGGYEQYF.

This chain joins TRBV6-5 and TRBJ1-6; unclear D gene. The V and J ends lost 6 bases and 10 bases respectively, with 16 bases between them. The CDR3 totals 14 residues. From germline, CDR1 is MNHEY and CDR2 SVGAGI. CDR3 sequence: CASRNQAPSSPLHF. The CDR3 nucleotides are TGTGCCAGCAGGAACCAGGCACCTAGCTCACCCCTCCACTTT.

This clone was seen a single time. The CDR3 region has the DNA TGTGCCAGCAGCTTATTTTTTCGGGGGGGCGTTAACACTGAAGCTTTCTTT. Protein product: CASSLFFRGGVNTEAFF. The chain is built from TRBV7-2 and TRBJ1-1; D might be TRBD1 (6 bases). Germline V gene lookup returns CDR1 SGHTA and CDR2 FQGNSA. The CDR3 has 17 residues. V was trimmed by 2 bases and J by 2 bases, leaving 18 bases between them.

This clone has a count of ten or more. The gene calls are TRBV5-1 and TRBJ2-7; D gene unclear. With 0 bases removed from V and 5 bases from J, the gap between germline ends came to 3 bases. CDR1 and CDR2 from the germline V gene are SGHRS and YFSETQ. CDR3 size: 11 residues. CDR3 DNA: TGCGCCAGCAGCTTGGCGGACGAGCAGTACTTC. This codes for CASSLADEQYF.

This clone has a handful of counts. This chain uses TRBV29-1 with TRBJ1-1; unclear D gene. Trimming pared 0 bases from V and 8 bases from J, leaving 16 bases between. Germline V gives CDR1 SQVTM, CDR2 ANQGSEA. The CDR3 is made up of 14 amino acids. CDR3 sequence: CSVEDPQGRSEAFF. Written as DNA, the CDR3 is TGCAGCGTTGAAGACCCTCAAGGCAGGTCGGAAGCTTTCTTT.

V is TRBV19 and J is TRBJ2-2; tentatively, D is TRBD2 (6 bases). V was shortened by 5 bases and J by 5 bases, with 15 bases between the two germline ends. This CDR3 contains 15 residues. Germline V gene sequence: CDR1 LNHDA, CDR2 SQIVND (reference sequence). In DNA form, the CDR3 reads TGTGCCAGTAGTGCGTCGGGGCGGGATACCGGGGAGCTGTTTTTT. Protein: CASSASGRDTGELFF.

This chain links TRBV5-6 with TRBJ1-5, with D maybe TRBD1 (5 bases). Looked up from germline, CDR1 is SGHDT and CDR2 is YYEEEE. The V and J ends lost 3 bases and 7 bases respectively, with 8 bases between them. This CDR3 spans 12 amino acids. CDR3 protein: CASSSGEQPQHF. As DNA, the CDR3 is TGTGCCAGCAGCTCGGGGGAGCAGCCCCAGCATTTT.

The chain combines TRBV30 with TRBJ2-3, with 8 bases lining up with TRBD1. The CDR3 is 14 amino acids. Per germline, CDR1 GTSNPN and CDR2 SVGIG (reference sequence). J lost 4 bases, V lost 2 bases, and 5 bases had no gene match. CDR3 protein: CAWSRTGLADTQYF. The CDR3 DNA sequence: TGTGCCTGGAGTCGGACAGGGCTTGCAGATACGCAGTATTTT.

The chain joins TRBV12-3 or TRBV12-4 to TRBJ2-1, with D uncertain. There are 11 residues in the CDR3. V shed 4 bases and J shed 7 bases, with 5 bases lying between them. The CDR3 reads CASSSQNEQFF. CDR3 nucleotides: TGTGCCAGCAGTTCACAGAATGAGCAGTTCTTC.

The V call is TRBV19, the J call TRBJ1-1, with D unclear. The CDR3 runs to 16 residues. Per the germline V gene, CDR1 is LNHDA and CDR2 is SQIVND (reference sequence). The germline V and J ends were trimmed by 5 bases and 8 bases, with 24 bases remaining between them. CDR3 amino acids: CASSEARGLPRAEAFF. The CDR3 region has the DNA TGTGCCAGTAGTGAGGCCCGTGGACTCCCTAGAGCGGAAGCTTTCTTT.

V usage is TRBV28 and J usage is TRBJ2-5; 9 bases are shared with TRBD1. CDR3 length: 15 residues. V was pared by 1 base and J by 4 bases, with 4 bases of the junction left unmatched. Germline V gives CDR1 MDHEN, CDR2 SYDVKM. CDR3 nucleotide sequence: TGTGCCAGCAGTTTATACAGGGGGCGCTTAGAGACCCAGTACTTC. Protein sequence: CASSLYRGRLETQYF.

This chain connects TRBV4-1 to TRBJ1-6; 7 positions agree with TRBD1. The CDR3 sequence is 17 residues long. V gave up 2 bases and J gave up 5 bases; unmatched junction bases: 9. The germline CDR1 and CDR2 sequences are MGHRA and YSYEKL. The CDR3: CASSQTSDRANNSPLHF. CDR3 sequence (DNA): TGCGCCAGCAGCCAAACCAGCGACAGGGCCAATAATTCACCCCTCCACTTT.

The rearrangement joins TRBV9 to TRBJ2-7; 9 positions match TRBD1. The CDR3 spans 12 residues. Germline loops: CDR1 SGDLS, CDR2 YYNGEE. Trimming removed 7 bases from V and 4 bases from J; junction bases left unmatched: 3. DNA for the CDR3: TGTGCCAGCGGAGGACAGGGGTACGAGCAGTACTTC. As protein: CASGGQGYEQYF.

The chain is built from TRBV10-3 and TRBJ2-3; D remains unclear. The CDR3 covers 11 residues. Between the trimmed V and J ends, which lost 10 bases and 4 bases, there was a span of 9 bases. CDR1 is ENHRY and CDR2 is SYGVKD in the germline V gene. The CDR3, as DNA: TGTGCCAGCCTCCAGGCAGATACGCAGTATTTT. As protein: CASLQADTQYF.

The chain employs TRBV28 and TRBJ1-3, with D possibly matching TRBD1 (6 bases). The CDR3 runs 16 residues. CDR1 is MDHEN, CDR2 SYDVKM, per germline. Trimming stripped 6 bases from V and 8 bases from J, with 23 bases between. In DNA form, the CDR3 reads TGTGCCAGCAGCCCAGGGGTTACGGGACGTAGGTACACCATATATTTT. It translates to CASSPGVTGRRYTIYF.

The chain has TRBV5-1 and TRBJ1-1; 9 bases line up with TRBD1. The ends lost 4 bases at V and 3 bases at J; junction bases unmatched: 4. Germline CDR1 SGHRS, CDR2 YFSETQ. The CDR3 spans 14 residues. The CDR3 DNA follows: TGCGCCAGCAGCGAGGACAGGGGACACACTGAAGCTTTCTTT. It specifies CASSEDRGHTEAFF.